This TCR beta chain derives from a study of beta chain features in type 1 diabetes (dated 2018 in TCRdb). Regarding the complete study: Mean age, gender distribution, total cell number and subset yield were not different between patients and healthy donors. A total of just under 110,000,000 sorted cells were examined across all samples, and RNA yield correlated strongly with the number of cells per subset. In the study, recently diagnosed type 1 diabetes patients and matched healthy donors were compared on the TCRB repertoires of their sorted circulating CD4+ T cell subsets. Whereas all 30 or so donors provided naive and central memory subsets, regulatory and stem cell-like memory subsets were isolated from just 8 patients and roughly eight healthy donors. Summary of the overall study and its limitations: Naive, central memory and regulatory TCRB repertoires appeared more similar among patients than among healthy donors. At VDJ recombination sites, patients with type 1 diabetes made fewer insertions and deleted more nucleotides, a pattern implying thymic rearrangement abnormalities. Only small numbers of individuals were included in the HLA sub-analyses, which left unresolved whether HLA type had any influence on TCRB rearrangement. Because cDNA was sequenced instead of genomic DNA, highly expressing activated cells could be over-represented, though the groups showed no difference in activation or CD3 levels. In all four CD4+ subsets, TCRB CDR3 length was moderately but significantly shorter in type 1 diabetes patients. PCR may preferentially amplify shorter templates, but because patient and control samples were amplified and corrected together, any resulting skew would affect both groups equally.

V loses 1 base at its end and J loses 4 bases; junction bases beyond the gene matches: 4. As encoded in the germline V gene (reference sequence), CDR1 is GTSNPN while CDR2 is SVGIG. The CDR3 runs 15 residues from the cysteine to the phenylalanine. Left in the record is the CDR3 DNA by itself, 45 bases read in frame from the first base. This clone has just a few counts. What this receptor recognizes is not known. No base qualities exist here, and no much larger clone lies one base off it. Each donor gave one peripheral blood draw, approximately 100 mL on average, collected into heparinised tubes. A BD FACSAria II was used to sort naive, central memory, regulatory and stem cell-like memory CD4+ T cells with a panel that included CD45RO, CCR7, CD25, CD127, CD95 and CD27. Purity was above 95% for every sorted population. PBMCs were isolated immediately by Lymphoprep density gradient centrifugation and stained directly without culture. Samples were stained and sorted in pairs, with one healthy donor and one patient per experiment, so that batch effects were minimized.

All of the isolated RNA was reverse transcribed with the High Capacity cDNA Reverse Transcription Kit, so expressed TCRB transcripts were sequenced. Naive, central memory and regulatory T cell samples underwent deep immunoSEQ sequencing, averaging around 3.9 million total reads per sample. Sorted cells were lysed in RLT buffer, and RNA was extracted using DNase-treated RNeasy Micro or Mini kits according to cell number. Each cell subset was processed separately to prevent cross-contamination, with patient and healthy donor samples processed together. TCRB sequences were amplified from cDNA with the immunoSEQ multiplex PCR, producing 87-bp fragments spanning the CDR3 region. Sequencing of the amplicons was done on the Illumina HiSeq platform. The study's processing was this. Synthetic template baselines were used to correct PCR bias computationally, reads within Hamming distance 2 were collapsed, and singletons that could not be merged were discarded. Reads were aligned against IMGT to assign V, D and J genes, CDR3 length and insertions or deletions at six rearrangement sites. Within each subset, clonotype counts were normalized to sorted cell number, and only after that were true diversity and Gini coefficients computed with the tcR R package. The overlap coefficient, calculated on TCRB nucleotide sequences, was used to measure repertoire sharing. Out-of-frame TCRB sequences from naive cells were analyzed as a proxy for the pre-selection repertoire. Imported from immuneACCESS, the table was reduced by TCRdb to in-frame sequences with V and J called. These copies leave out some clones; in studies compared against another copy, an unresolved V gene accounts for under half, and the cause of the remainder is not known. From that table come the V and J calls and clone size; the DNA was used to work out D and trimming. Recorded for this sample are around 240,000 clones; roughly two thirds of them occurred a single time. The ten biggest clones cover around 0.05% of the sample.

The receptor chain draws on TRBV30 and TRBJ1-1, with 12 bases matching TRBD1. The sequenced sample was naive CD4+ T cells from blood. What the cell subset or site label conveys for this sample: true naive CD4+ T cells. The clonotype was recovered from a man in his thirties or forties in good health. The DNA reads as follows: TGTGCCTGGAGTGCAGGGACAGGGGGCTTCACTGAAGCTTTCTTT. It translates as CAWSAGTGGFTEAFF.